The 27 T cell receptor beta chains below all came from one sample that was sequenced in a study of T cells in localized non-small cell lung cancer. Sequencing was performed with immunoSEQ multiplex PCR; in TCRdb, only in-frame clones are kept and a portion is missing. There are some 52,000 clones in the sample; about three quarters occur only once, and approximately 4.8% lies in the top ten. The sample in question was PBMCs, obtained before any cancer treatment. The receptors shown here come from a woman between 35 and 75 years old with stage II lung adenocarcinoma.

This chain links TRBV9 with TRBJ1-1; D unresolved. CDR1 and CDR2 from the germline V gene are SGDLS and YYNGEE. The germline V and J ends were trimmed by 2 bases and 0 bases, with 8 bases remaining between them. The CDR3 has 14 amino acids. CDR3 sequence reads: CASSVTGLNTEAFF. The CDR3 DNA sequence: TGTGCCAGCAGCGTTACGGGCTTGAACACTGAAGCTTTCTTT.

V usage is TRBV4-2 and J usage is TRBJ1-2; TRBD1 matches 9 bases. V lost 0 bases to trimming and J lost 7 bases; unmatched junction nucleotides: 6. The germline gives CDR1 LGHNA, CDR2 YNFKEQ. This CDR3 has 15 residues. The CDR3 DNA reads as TGTGCCAGCAGCCAAGATCTTAGGACAGGGGTTGGCTACACCTTC. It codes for CASSQDLRTGVGYTF.

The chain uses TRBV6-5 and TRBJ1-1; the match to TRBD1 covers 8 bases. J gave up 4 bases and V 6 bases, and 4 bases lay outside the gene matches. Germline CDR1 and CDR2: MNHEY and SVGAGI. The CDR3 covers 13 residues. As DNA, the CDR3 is TGTGCCAGCAGCATGGACAGGGTCACTGAAGCTTTCTTT. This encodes CASSMDRVTEAFF.

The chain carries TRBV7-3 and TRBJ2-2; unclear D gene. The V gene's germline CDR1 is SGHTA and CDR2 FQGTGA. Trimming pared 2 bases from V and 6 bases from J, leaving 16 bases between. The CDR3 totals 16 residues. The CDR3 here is CASSLFGAATAGELFF. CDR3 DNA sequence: TGTGCCAGCAGCTTATTTGGAGCAGCGACGGCCGGGGAGCTGTTTTTT.

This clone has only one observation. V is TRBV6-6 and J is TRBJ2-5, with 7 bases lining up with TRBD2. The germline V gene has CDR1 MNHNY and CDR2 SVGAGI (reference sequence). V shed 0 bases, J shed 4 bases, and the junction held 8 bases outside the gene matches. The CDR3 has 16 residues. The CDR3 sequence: CASSYSGRGRSETQYF. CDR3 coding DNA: TGTGCCAGCAGTTACTCGGGGAGGGGTCGATCAGAGACCCAGTACTTC.

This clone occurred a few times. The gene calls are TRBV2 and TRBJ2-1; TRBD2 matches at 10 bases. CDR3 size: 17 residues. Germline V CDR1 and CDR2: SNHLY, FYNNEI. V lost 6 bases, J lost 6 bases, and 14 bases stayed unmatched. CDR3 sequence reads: CASSSQEVAGGGNEQFF. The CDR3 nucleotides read TGTGCCAGCAGCTCTCAGGAGGTAGCGGGGGGAGGCAATGAGCAGTTCTTC.

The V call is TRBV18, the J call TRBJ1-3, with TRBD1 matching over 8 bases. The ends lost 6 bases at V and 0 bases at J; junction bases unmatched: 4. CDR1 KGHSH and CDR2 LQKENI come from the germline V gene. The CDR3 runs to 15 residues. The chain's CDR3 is CASSSDRVSGNTIYF. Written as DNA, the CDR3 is TGTGCCAGCTCCTCGGACAGGGTCTCTGGAAACACCATATATTTT.

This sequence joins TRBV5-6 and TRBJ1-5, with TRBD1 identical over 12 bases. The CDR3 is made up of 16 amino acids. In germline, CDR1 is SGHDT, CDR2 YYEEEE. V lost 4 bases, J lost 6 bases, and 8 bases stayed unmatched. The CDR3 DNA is TGTGCCAGCAGCGCGGGGACAGGGGGCTTGGGTCAGCCCCAGCATTTT. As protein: CASSAGTGGLGQPQHF.

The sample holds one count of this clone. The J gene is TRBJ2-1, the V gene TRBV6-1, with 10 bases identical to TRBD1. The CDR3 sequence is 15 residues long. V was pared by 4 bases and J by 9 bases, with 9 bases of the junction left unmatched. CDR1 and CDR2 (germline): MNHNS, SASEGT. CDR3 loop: CASSARDRGVGEQFF. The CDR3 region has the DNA TGTGCCAGCAGTGCCCGGGACAGGGGTGTGGGTGAGCAGTTCTTC.

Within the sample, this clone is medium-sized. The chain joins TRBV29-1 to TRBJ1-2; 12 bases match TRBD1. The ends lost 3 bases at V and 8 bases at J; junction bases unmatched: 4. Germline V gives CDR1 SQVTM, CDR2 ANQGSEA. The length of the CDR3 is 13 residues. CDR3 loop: CSVEGQGAGGYTF. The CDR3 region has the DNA TGCAGCGTTGAGGGACAGGGGGCTGGAGGCTACACCTTC.

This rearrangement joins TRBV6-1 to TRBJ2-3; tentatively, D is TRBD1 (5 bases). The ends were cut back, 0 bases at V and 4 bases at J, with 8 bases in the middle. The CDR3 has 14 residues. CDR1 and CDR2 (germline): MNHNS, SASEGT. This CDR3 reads CASSEAAGPDTQYF. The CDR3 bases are TGTGCCAGCAGTGAAGCGGCAGGGCCAGATACGCAGTATTTT.

CDR3 in DNA: TGTGCCAGCAGTGAGGGAAACACCAATAATGAAAAACTGTTTTTT. Amino acids: CASSEGNTNNEKLFF. This chain joins TRBV2 and TRBJ1-4; D is uncertain. V lost 3 bases and J 4 bases, leaving 12 bases between the germline ends. Germline V lookup: CDR1 SNHLY, CDR2 FYNNEI. The CDR3 covers 15 residues.

This CDR3 is CASSSQGRVTNTEAFF. The DNA for the CDR3 is TGTGCCAGCAGTAGTCAGGGAAGGGTAACCAACACTGAAGCTTTCTTT. J is TRBJ1-1 and V is TRBV7-2; a possible D gene is TRBD1 (5 bases). CDR3 length: 16 amino acids. CDR1 is SGHTA and CDR2 is FQGNSA in the germline V gene. V lost 6 bases and J lost 2, with 19 bases in between.

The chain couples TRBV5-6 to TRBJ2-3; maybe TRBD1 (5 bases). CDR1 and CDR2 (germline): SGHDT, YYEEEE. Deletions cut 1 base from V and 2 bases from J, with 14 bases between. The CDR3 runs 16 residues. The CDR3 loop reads CASSLLGVGATDTQYF. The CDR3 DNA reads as TGTGCCAGCAGCTTGTTAGGAGTTGGGGCCACAGATACGCAGTATTTT.

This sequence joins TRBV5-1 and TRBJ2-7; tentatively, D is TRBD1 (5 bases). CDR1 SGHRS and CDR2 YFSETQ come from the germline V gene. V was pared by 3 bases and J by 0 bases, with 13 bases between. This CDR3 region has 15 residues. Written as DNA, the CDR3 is TGCGCCAGCAGCTACGACAGTTCGAGCTCCTACGAGCAGTACTTC. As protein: CASSYDSSSSYEQYF.

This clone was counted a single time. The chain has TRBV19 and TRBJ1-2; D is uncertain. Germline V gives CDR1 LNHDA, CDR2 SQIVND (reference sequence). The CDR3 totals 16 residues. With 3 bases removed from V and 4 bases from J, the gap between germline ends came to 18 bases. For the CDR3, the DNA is TGTGCCAGTAGTATCTCGGTTGGGAGAGAGAGCTATGGCTACACCTTC. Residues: CASSISVGRESYGYTF.

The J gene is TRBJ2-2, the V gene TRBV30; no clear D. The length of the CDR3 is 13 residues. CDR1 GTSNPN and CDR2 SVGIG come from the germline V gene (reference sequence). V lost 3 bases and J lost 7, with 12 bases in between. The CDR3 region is CAWRPRFSGELFF. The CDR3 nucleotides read TGTGCCTGGAGGCCAAGGTTCAGCGGGGAGCTGTTTTTT.

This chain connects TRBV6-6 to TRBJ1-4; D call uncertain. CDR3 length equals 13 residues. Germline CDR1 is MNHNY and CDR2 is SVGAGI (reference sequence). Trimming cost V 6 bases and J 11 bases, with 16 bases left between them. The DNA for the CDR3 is TGTGCCAGCAGCCCAAACGGCCCCGAGAAACTGTTTTTT. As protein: CASSPNGPEKLFF.

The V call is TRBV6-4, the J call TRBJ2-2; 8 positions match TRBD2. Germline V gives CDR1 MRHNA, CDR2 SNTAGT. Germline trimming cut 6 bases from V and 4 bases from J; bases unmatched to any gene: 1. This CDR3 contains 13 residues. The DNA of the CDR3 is TGTGCCAGCAGCGGGGGGGCCACCGGGGAGCTGTTTTTT. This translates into CASSGGATGELFF.

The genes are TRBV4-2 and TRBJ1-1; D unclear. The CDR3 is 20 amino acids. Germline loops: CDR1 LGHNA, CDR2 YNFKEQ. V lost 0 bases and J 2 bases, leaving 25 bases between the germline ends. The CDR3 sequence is CASSQDASQIYPLGNTEAFF. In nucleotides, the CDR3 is TGTGCCAGCAGCCAAGATGCGAGCCAGATCTATCCTTTGGGCAACACTGAAGCTTTCTTT.

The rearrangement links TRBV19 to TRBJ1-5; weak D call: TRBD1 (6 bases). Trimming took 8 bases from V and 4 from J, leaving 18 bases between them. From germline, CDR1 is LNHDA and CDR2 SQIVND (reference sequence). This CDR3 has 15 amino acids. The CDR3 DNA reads TGTGCCAGTCGATTGGGACGGAGGGGGAATCAGCCCCAGCATTTT. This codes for CASRLGRRGNQPQHF.

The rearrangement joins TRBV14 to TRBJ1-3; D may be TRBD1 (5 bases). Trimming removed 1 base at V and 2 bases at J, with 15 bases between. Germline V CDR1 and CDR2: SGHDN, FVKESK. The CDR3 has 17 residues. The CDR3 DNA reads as TGTGCCAGCAGCCAAGCATTTGGCGCAGGGACTGGAAACACCATATATTTT. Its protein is CASSQAFGAGTGNTIYF.

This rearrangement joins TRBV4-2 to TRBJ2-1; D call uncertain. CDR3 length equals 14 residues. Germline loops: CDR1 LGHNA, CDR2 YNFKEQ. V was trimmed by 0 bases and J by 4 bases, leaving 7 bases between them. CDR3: CASSQDRPYNEQFF. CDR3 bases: TGTGCCAGCAGCCAAGACCGACCTTACAATGAGCAGTTCTTC.

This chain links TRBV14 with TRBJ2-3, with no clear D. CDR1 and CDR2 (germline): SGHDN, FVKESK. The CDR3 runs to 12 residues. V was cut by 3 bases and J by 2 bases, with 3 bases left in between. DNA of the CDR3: TGTGCCAGCAGCCACATCACAGATACGCAGTATTTT. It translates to CASSHITDTQYF. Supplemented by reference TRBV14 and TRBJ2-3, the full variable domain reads EAGVTQFPSHSVIEKGQTVTLRCDPISGHDNLYWYRRVMGKEIKFLLHFVKESKQDESGMPNNRFLAERTGGTYSTLKVQPAELEDSGVYFCASSHITDTQYFGPGTRLTVL.

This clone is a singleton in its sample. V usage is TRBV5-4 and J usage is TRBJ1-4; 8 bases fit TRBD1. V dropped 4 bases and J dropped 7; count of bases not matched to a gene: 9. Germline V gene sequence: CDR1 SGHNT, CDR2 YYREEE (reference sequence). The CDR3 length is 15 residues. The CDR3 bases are TGTGCCAGCAGCCAGACAGGGGAAGAACGTGAAAAACTGTTTTTT. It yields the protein CASSQTGEEREKLFF.

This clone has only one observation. The CDR3 nucleotides are TGTGCCAGCAGCTTCCCCGAGGAGGATGTTAGGTTCACCGGGGAGCTGTTTTTT. The encoded protein is CASSFPEEDVRFTGELFF. The rearrangement joins TRBV5-6 to TRBJ2-2; D perhaps matches TRBD2 (5 bases). Per germline, CDR1 SGHDT and CDR2 YYEEEE. Trimming cost V 2 bases and J 4 bases, with 21 bases left between them. This CDR3 is 18 amino acids long.

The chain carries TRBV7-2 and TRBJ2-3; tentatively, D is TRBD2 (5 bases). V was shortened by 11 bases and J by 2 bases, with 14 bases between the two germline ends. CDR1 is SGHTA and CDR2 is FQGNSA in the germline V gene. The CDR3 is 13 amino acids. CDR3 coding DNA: TGTGCCTCCCGGGGTCCCAACACAGATACGCAGTATTTT. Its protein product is CASRGPNTDTQYF.